One and the same sample provided the 30 T cell receptor beta chains below, sequenced in a study of vaccination and CD4 T cells after COVID-19. Sequencing of cultured CD4+ T cell DNA used the Oncomine TCR Beta short-read assay. Via MiXCR, TCRdb re-called the PCR reads, giving one row per CDR3 protein. The sample lists 10,000 to 15,000 distinct CDR3 sequences, just under 75% occurring once. The treatment is: approximately 9-day PBMC culture with coronavirus spike peptide pools or control peptides (ViraFEST assay). These receptors' targets are unknown. The sample consisted of CD4+ T cells from blood, cultured in vitro. The receptors were sampled from a human donor who had recovered from COVID-19.

The J gene is TRBJ1-2, the V gene TRBV5-4; possibly TRBD1 for D (6 bases). V lost 2 bases and J lost 5, with 16 bases in between. CDR3 length: 15 residues. Per the germline V gene, CDR1 is SGHNT and CDR2 is YYREEE (reference sequence). The CDR3 region has the DNA TGTGCCAGCAGCTTCAGTGCCGGGACATCGTATGGCTACACCTTC. Translating it yields CASSFSAGTSYGYTF.

The J gene is TRBJ1-1, the V gene TRBV24-1; tentative D call: TRBD1 (5 bases). The CDR3 is made up of 15 amino acids. V lost 9 bases, J lost 0 bases, and 16 bases lay in between. Looked up from germline, CDR1 is KGHDR and CDR2 is SFDVKD. The CDR3 bases are TGTGCCACCCGGGAGAGCGGGGCGATGAACACTGAAGCTTTCTTT. Translating gives CATRESGAMNTEAFF.

The chain employs TRBV19 and TRBJ2-1, with 10 bases identical to TRBD2. The CDR3 contains 16 residues. V gave up 6 bases and J gave up 4 bases; unmatched junction bases: 9. Germline V gene lookup returns CDR1 LNHDA and CDR2 SQIVND (reference sequence). This CDR3 reads CASRSVAGGSYNEQFF. For the CDR3, the DNA is TGTGCCAGTAGATCGGTAGCGGGAGGCAGTTACAATGAGCAGTTCTTC.

The genes are TRBV7-9 and TRBJ1-4; 8 nucleotides align to TRBD1. Germline V gene data show CDR1 as SEHNR and CDR2 as FQNEAQ (reference sequence). The V and J ends lost 5 bases and 8 bases, in that order; junction bases with no gene match: 10. This CDR3 comprises 15 residues. CDR3 nucleotides: TGTGCCAGCAGCCAACTCGGACAGGGTGGAGAAAAACTGTTTTTT. This gives the protein CASSQLGQGGEKLFF.

The chain joins TRBV2 to TRBJ1-1, with unresolved D. V shed 7 bases and J shed 3 bases, with 9 bases lying between them. Germline V gene lookup returns CDR1 SNHLY and CDR2 FYNNEI. This CDR3 spans 12 amino acids. CDR3 nucleotides: TGTGCCAGCACACACACGCACACTGAAGCTTTCTTT. Protein sequence: CASTHTHTEAFF.

This chain joins TRBV19 and TRBJ1-5; unclear D gene. The CDR3 has 17 residues. CDR1 is LNHDA and CDR2 is SQIVND in the germline V gene (reference sequence). The ends were cut back, 5 bases at V and 5 bases at J, with 22 bases in the middle. CDR3 region: CASSPRGDGGGYQPQHF. The CDR3 DNA reads TGTGCCAGTAGTCCGCGCGGAGACGGAGGTGGCTATCAGCCCCAGCATTTT.

About this clonotype itself: Its ends do not fully match the called genes, so a read error is possible. The V call is TRBV7-7, the J call TRBJ2-7; D not resolved. The CDR3 contains 13 residues. The germline V gene encodes CDR1 SSHAT and CDR2 FNYEAQ (reference sequence). CDR3 sequence reads: CASSLLDGYEQYF. DNA for the CDR3: TGTGCTAGCAGCTTATTGGATGGCTACGAGCAGTACTTC.

The J gene is TRBJ2-6, the V gene TRBV28, with D unclear. The CDR3 consists of 17 residues. CDR1 MDHEN and CDR2 SYDVKM come from the germline V gene. V lost 3 bases and J 0 bases, leaving 12 bases between the germline ends. The chain's CDR3 is CASSFHAVSSGANVLTF. The CDR3 coding sequence is TGTGCCAGCAGTTTCCATGCAGTTAGCTCTGGGGCCAACGTCCTGACTTTC.

The chain carries TRBV6-2 or TRBV6-3 and TRBJ2-3; unclear D gene. Germline V gene lookup returns CDR1 MNHEY and CDR2 SVGEGT. V lost 1 base and J lost 6, with 2 bases in between. The CDR3 is 11 amino acids. CDR3 sequence: CASSYWDTQYF. The CDR3, as DNA: TGTGCCAGCAGTTACTGGGATACGCAGTATTTT.

This chain joins TRBV27 and TRBJ1-2, with TRBD1 matching 8 bases. The germline gives CDR1 MNHEY, CDR2 SMNVEV (reference sequence). V was clipped by 7 bases and J by 2 bases; unmatched bases: 12. The CDR3 contains 16 residues. The CDR3 sequence is CASTTYLQGENYGYTF. Here the CDR3 DNA reads TGTGCCAGCACTACCTATCTACAGGGGGAAAACTATGGCTACACCTTC.

This clonotype was counted only a few times. The chain links TRBV24-1 to TRBJ1-6; 8 nucleotides line up with TRBD1. Trimming cost V 3 bases and J 4 bases; bases outside gene matches: 4. Germline values: CDR1 KGHDR, CDR2 SFDVKD. This CDR3 contains 16 residues. The CDR3 loop reads CATSDRDRGYNSPLHF. The CDR3 DNA reads TGTGCCACCAGTGATCGTGACAGGGGATATAATTCACCCCTCCACTTT.

This chain links TRBV7-8 with TRBJ1-5; D is unclear. This CDR3 contains 13 residues. Germline-derived CDR1 and CDR2 are SGHVS and FQNEAQ. The germline V and J ends were trimmed by 8 bases and 1 base, with 9 bases remaining between them. The CDR3 DNA sequence: TGTGCCAGCTCAAGACGGAGCAATCAGCCCCAGCATTTT. It specifies CASSRRSNQPQHF.

This clonotype occurred a few times. V gene TRBV20-1 combines with J gene TRBJ1-6, with D possibly TRBD1 on 5 matching bases. V was clipped by 5 bases and J by 5 bases, with 7 bases between them. The germline V gene encodes CDR1 DFQATT and CDR2 SNEGSKA (reference sequence). This CDR3 has 12 residues. The CDR3 region has the DNA TGCAGTGCTCTGGGGGATAATTCACCCCTCCACTTT. Translation: CSALGDNSPLHF.

V and J are TRBV7-9 and TRBJ1-6; 8 bases are shared with TRBD1. Germline V gives CDR1 SEHNR, CDR2 FQNEAQ (reference sequence). The CDR3 consists of 15 residues. V shed 6 bases and J 9 bases; nucleotides not matched to a gene: 10. CDR3 nucleotides: TGTGCCAGCAGTACAGGGGGGGGGTCGAGTTCACCCCTCCACTTT. The encoded protein is CASSTGGGSSSPLHF. Complete variable domain (other parts from reference TRBV7-9 and TRBJ1-6): DTGVSQNPRHKITKRGQNVTFRCDPISEHNRLYWYRQTLGQGPEFLTYFQNEAQLEKSRLLSDRFSAERPKGSFSTLEIQRTEQGDSAMYLCASSTGGGSSSPLHFGNGTRLTVT.

The rearrangement joins TRBV6-1 to TRBJ1-6; a weak D match, TRBD1 (6 bases). The CDR3 spans 17 residues. V was shortened by 6 bases and J by 8 bases, with 23 bases between the two germline ends. The V gene's germline CDR1 is MNHNS and CDR2 SASEGT. CDR3 nucleotide sequence: TGTGCCAGCAGAGCCCGGCCCGGGGGGCTGGGCGATTCACCCCTCCACTTT. The encoded protein is CASRARPGGLGDSPLHF.

The rearrangement links TRBV27 to TRBJ2-7, with D possibly TRBD2 on 6 matching bases. CDR1 is MNHEY and CDR2 is SMNVEV in the germline V gene (reference sequence). The CDR3 is 15 residues long. Trimming pared 2 bases from V and 3 bases from J, leaving 14 bases between. The DNA of the CDR3 is TGTGCCAGCAGTTTAATAGGTGTTAGCGGCTACGAGCAGTACTTC. The encoded protein is CASSLIGVSGYEQYF.

The table lists this clonotype with a few counts. The genes are TRBV2 and TRBJ1-1, with a weak D call TRBD1 (5 bases). Trimming stripped 7 bases from V and 6 bases from J, with 21 bases between. In germline, CDR1 is SNHLY, CDR2 FYNNEI. This CDR3 region has 15 residues. CDR3 in DNA: TGTGCCAGCAAGACACTTCCAGGGCTGCGGCCTGAAGCTTTCTTT. Protein: CASKTLPGLRPEAFF.

The rearrangement uses TRBV20-1 and TRBJ2-5; TRBD2 matches at 15 bases. CDR1 and CDR2 from the germline V gene are DFQATT and SNEGSKA (reference sequence). The trim removed 3 bases at V and 5 bases at J, leaving 7 bases unmatched. This CDR3 spans 16 amino acids. CDR3 DNA sequence: TGCAGTGCTAGGCGCCCCGGGACTAGCGGGGGGGAGACCCAGTACTTC. Translation gives CSARRPGTSGGETQYF.

J is TRBJ2-7 and V is TRBV28, with D possibly matching TRBD1 (6 bases). CDR1 MDHEN and CDR2 SYDVKM come from the germline V gene. Between the trimmed V and J ends, which lost 2 bases and 6 bases, there was a span of 14 bases. The CDR3 totals 14 residues. The CDR3 sequence is CASSLTGLIAEQYF. CDR3 DNA: TGTGCCAGCAGTTTAACAGGGTTGATCGCCGAGCAGTACTTC.

The V and J genes are TRBV6-5 and TRBJ2-3; the match to TRBD1 covers 9 bases. CDR3 length: 18 residues. Looked up from germline, CDR1 is MNHEY and CDR2 is SVGAGI. Losses at the gene ends were 0 bases for V and 5 bases for J; bases not matched to a gene: 12. CDR3 amino acids: CASSYSMGTGILRDTQYF. CDR3 coding DNA: TGTGCCAGCAGTTACTCGATGGGGACAGGGATATTGCGAGATACGCAGTATTTT.

The chain joins TRBV6-2 or TRBV6-3 to TRBJ1-5; a possible D gene is TRBD1 (6 bases). V was shortened by 9 bases and J by 3 bases, with 12 bases between the two germline ends. The CDR3 sequence is 13 residues long. Looked up from germline, CDR1 is MNHEY and CDR2 is SVGEGT. CDR3 amino acids: CASEDSLNQPQHF. For the CDR3, the DNA is TGTGCCAGTGAGGACAGCCTCAATCAGCCCCAGCATTTT.

The chain joins TRBV28 to TRBJ1-5; D not resolved. There are 13 residues in the CDR3. The V end was cut by 5 bases, the J end by 5 bases, with 10 bases between. Germline V lookup: CDR1 MDHEN, CDR2 SYDVKM. CDR3 nucleotides: TGTGCCAGCAGTCTCGTTTTTGATCAGCCCCAGCATTTT. The encoded protein is CASSLVFDQPQHF.

The chain employs TRBV20-1 and TRBJ2-3; D unclear. Per the germline V gene, CDR1 is DFQATT and CDR2 is SNEGSKA (reference sequence). V lost 3 bases to trimming and J lost 0 bases, with 16 bases between them. The CDR3 covers 16 residues. The CDR3 nucleotides are TGCAGTGCTAGCCCCGCCGGCTACACTAGCACAGATACGCAGTATTTT. This gives the protein CSASPAGYTSTDTQYF.

This chain connects TRBV6-2 or TRBV6-3 to TRBJ1-2, with unresolved D. This CDR3 region has 15 residues. V lost 6 bases and J 1 base, leaving 15 bases between the germline ends. Germline loops: CDR1 MNHEY, CDR2 SVGEGT. CDR3 DNA: TGTGCCAGCAGCCTCACCCATGGGAATAACTATGGCTACACCTTC. It encodes CASSLTHGNNYGYTF.

V gene TRBV12-3 or TRBV12-4 combines with J gene TRBJ1-1; D is ambiguous. The CDR3 contains 14 residues. Trimming shortened V by 5 bases and J by 0 bases, and 10 bases separated the two germline ends. This chain's CDR3 is CASSIGRLNTEAFF. As DNA, the CDR3 is TGTGCCAGCAGTATAGGACGCTTGAACACTGAAGCTTTCTTT.

The gene calls are TRBV7-2 and TRBJ1-5; tentatively, D is TRBD1 (5 bases). Germline CDR1 and CDR2: SGHTA and FQGNSA. The CDR3 loop spans 13 amino acids. V was shortened by 5 bases and J by 12 bases, with 17 bases between the two germline ends. The CDR3 DNA reads as TGTGCCAGCAGCGTCTCCGGGACCTCGGACCAGCATTTT. It is translated as CASSVSGTSDQHF.

This clonotype was seen a handful of times. The CDR3 DNA is TGCAGTGCTAGCAGACACCCGAGCAATCAGCCCCAGCATTTT. Translation: CSASRHPSNQPQHF. V gene TRBV20-1 combines with J gene TRBJ1-5; no firm D call. The length of the CDR3 is 14 residues. In germline, CDR1 is DFQATT, CDR2 SNEGSKA (reference sequence). The V end lost 3 bases, the J end lost 1 base, and 10 bases lay between the germline ends.

The chain is built from TRBV18 and TRBJ2-2, with TRBD1 matching 8 bases. The CDR3 length is 15 residues. Germline CDR1 and CDR2: KGHSH and LQKENI. Germline trimming cut 3 bases from V and 4 bases from J; bases unmatched to any gene: 4. CDR3 sequence (DNA): TGTGCCAGCTCACCCGGACAGGGAGGCACCGGGGAGCTGTTTTTT. Protein: CASSPGQGGTGELFF.

The gene calls are TRBV29-1 and TRBJ2-7; D remains unclear. V lost 7 bases and J lost 2, with 9 bases in between. Germline CDR1 is SQVTM and CDR2 is ANQGSEA. CDR3 size: 11 residues. The CDR3 region is CSAGRTYEQYF. CDR3 sequence (DNA): TGCAGCGCCGGACGGACCTACGAGCAGTACTTC.

V usage is TRBV20-1 and J usage is TRBJ1-4; possibly TRBD1 for D (5 bases). The V gene lost 3 bases and the J gene lost 0 bases, with 8 bases spanning the gap. This CDR3 contains 14 residues. Germline CDR1 and CDR2: DFQATT and SNEGSKA (reference sequence). In DNA form, the CDR3 reads TGCAGTGCTAGCCGACAGACAACTAATGAAAAACTGTTTTTT. It yields the protein CSASRQTTNEKLFF.